Below, 3 T cell receptor beta chains from the same sample are listed, as sequenced in a study of T cell repertoires in cytomegalovirus infection. One entry per CDR3 protein results from TCRdb running MiXCR on the reads. Of 250,000 to 300,000 distinct CDR3 sequences in the sample, roughly a quarter were seen once. The sequencing input was PBMCs. Receptors originate from a human donor in good health (CMV status not recorded). Some clones in this sample may be carry-over from other donors' samples.

The rearrangement uses TRBV28 and TRBJ2-6, with D hard to call. Trimming shortened V by 3 bases and J by 0 bases, and 9 bases separated the two germline ends. This CDR3 is built from 16 residues. Germline assignment: CDR1 MDHEN and CDR2 SYDVKM. The CDR3 DNA reads TGTGCCAGCAGTTTGACGGGTTTCTCTGGGGCCAACGTCCTGACTTTC. Protein: CASSLTGFSGANVLTF. The full variable domain, its missing parts supplied by reference TRBV28 and TRBJ2-6, is DVKVTQSSRYLVKRTGEKVFLECVQDMDHENMFWYRQDPGLGLRLIYFSYDVKMKEKGDIPEGYSVSREKKERFSLILESASTNQTSMYLCASSLTGFSGANVLTFGAGSRLTVL.

The chain carries TRBV7-9 and TRBJ2-7; the D call may be TRBD1 or TRBD2 (5 bases each). This CDR3 comprises 12 residues. Trimming took off 2 bases at V and 5 bases at J, with 7 bases between the two ends. CDR1 and CDR2 (germline): SEHNR, FQNEAQ (reference sequence). CDR3 region: CASSLWGNEQYF. The CDR3 DNA follows: TGTGCCAGCAGCTTATGGGGGAACGAGCAGTACTTC.

The table lists this clonotype with many counts. V and J are TRBV28 and TRBJ1-4; the D is unclear. Germline values: CDR1 MDHEN, CDR2 SYDVKM. The CDR3 length is 14 residues. Trimming left V 2 bases short and J 7 bases short, with 11 bases between. DNA for the CDR3: TGTGCCAGCAGTTTACCTCAATACGGTGAAAAACTGTTTTTT. It specifies CASSLPQYGEKLFF.